One sample yielded the 15 T cell receptor beta chains listed below, sequenced in a study of CD8 T cells in Susac syndrome. After extraction with the RNeasy kit, roughly 0.45 to 1 ug of the RNA was reverse transcribed using random hexamers. A single record per CDR3 protein comes from TCRdb applying MiXCR to the immunoSEQ multiplex PCR reads. The sample contains 250,000 to 300,000 distinct CDR3 sequences, roughly 90% of which appear only once. Sequencing input: CD8+ T cells from PBMCs. All receptors come from a human donor with multiple sclerosis.

V usage is TRBV7-9 and J usage is TRBJ2-7; D remains ambiguous. V shed 1 base and J shed 0 bases, with 10 bases lying between them. Germline CDR1 is SEHNR and CDR2 is FQNEAQ (reference sequence). The CDR3 sequence is 15 residues long. The CDR3: CASSLDPRNSYEQYF. The CDR3 DNA is TGTGCCAGCAGCTTAGATCCCAGAAACTCCTACGAGCAGTACTTC.

This clonotype was seen more than once but under ten times. The chain has TRBV5-4 and TRBJ2-5; 10 bases line up with TRBD2. This CDR3 has 15 amino acids. The germline gives CDR1 SGHNT, CDR2 YYREEE (reference sequence). Trimming at V came to 0 bases and at J to 5 bases, leaving 4 bases not matched to a gene. The CDR3 region has the DNA TGTGCCAGCAGCTTGGTAGTAGCGGGAGGCGAGACCCAGTACTTC. It specifies CASSLVVAGGETQYF.

The CDR3, as DNA: TGTGCCAGCAGCGCAGGACCCTTTTGGCGCGGGTTTTACAATGAGCAGTTCTTC. Amino acid sequence: CASSAGPFWRGFYNEQFF. V and J are TRBV7-2 and TRBJ2-1; TRBD2 might be the D (5 bases). Trimming took off 5 bases at V and 4 bases at J, with 24 bases between the two ends. The CDR3 is made up of 18 amino acids. Germline CDR1 and CDR2: SGHTA and FQGNSA.

This clonotype was counted once. The chain joins TRBV4-1 to TRBJ1-1; no clear D gene. V was cut by 5 bases and J by 2 bases, with 21 bases left in between. The CDR3 runs 17 residues. CDR1 MGHRA and CDR2 YSYEKL come from the germline V gene. The CDR3 region is CASSIRFTPGGNTEAFF. The DNA for the CDR3 is TGCGCCAGCAGCATCCGTTTCACACCGGGAGGTAACACTGAAGCTTTCTTT.

This chain uses TRBV27 with TRBJ2-1, with 8 bases fitting TRBD2. The length of the CDR3 is 14 residues. Per germline, CDR1 MNHEY and CDR2 SMNVEV (reference sequence). The J segment lost 4 bases and the V segment lost 4 bases, leaving 3 bases of the junction unmatched. The chain's CDR3 is CASSSSGGYNEQFF. In nucleotides, the CDR3 is TGTGCCAGCAGTTCATCGGGAGGGTACAATGAGCAGTTCTTC.

The chain joins TRBV19 to TRBJ1-5; 9 bases line up with TRBD1. Germline trimming cut 1 base from V and 3 bases from J; bases unmatched to any gene: 4. The CDR3 runs 16 residues. Germline V lookup: CDR1 LNHDA, CDR2 SQIVND (reference sequence). The CDR3 region has the DNA TGTGCCAGTAGTATAGGGGACAGGGTGAACAATCAGCCCCAGCATTTT. It codes for CASSIGDRVNNQPQHF. Variable domain in full (rest from reference TRBV19 and TRBJ1-5): DGGITQSPKYLFRKEGQNVTLSCEQNLNHDAMYWYRQDPGQGLRLIYYSQIVNDFQKGDIAEGYSVSREKKESFPLTVTSAQKNPTAFYLCASSIGDRVNNQPQHFGDGTRLSIL.

V gene TRBV6-5 combines with J gene TRBJ1-1; no firm D call. V was clipped by 5 bases and J by 3 bases, with 10 bases between them. CDR1 and CDR2 (germline): MNHEY, SVGAGI. The CDR3 contains 13 residues. This chain's CDR3 is CASSLTEDTEAFF. CDR3 coding DNA: TGTGCCAGCAGTCTAACAGAGGACACTGAAGCTTTCTTT.

The J gene is TRBJ2-6, the V gene TRBV6-1; D not resolved. Germline-derived CDR1 and CDR2 are MNHNS and SASEGT. This CDR3 comprises 15 residues. V lost 7 bases, J lost 1 base, and 11 bases lay in between. DNA of the CDR3: TGTGCCAGCATGGGAAGCCGATCTGGGGCCAACGTCCTGACTTTC. Translating it yields CASMGSRSGANVLTF.

J is TRBJ2-5 and V is TRBV11-2, with D uncertain. Germline-derived CDR1 and CDR2 are SGHAT and FQNNGV. CDR3 length: 16 amino acids. Trimming took off 0 bases at V and 3 bases at J, with 14 bases between the two ends. This CDR3 is CASSLDSPGREETQYF. DNA for the CDR3: TGTGCCAGCAGCTTAGATTCCCCCGGCAGAGAAGAGACCCAGTACTTC.

This rearrangement joins TRBV6-1 to TRBJ2-2; 14 bases are shared with TRBD2. J gave up 6 bases and V 8 bases, and 8 bases lay outside the gene matches. Per the germline V gene, CDR1 is MNHNS and CDR2 is SASEGT. This CDR3 has 16 residues. The CDR3 region is CASESGTSGSPGELFF. As DNA, the CDR3 is TGTGCCAGCGAATCCGGGACTAGCGGGAGTCCCGGGGAGCTGTTTTTT.

This chain links TRBV5-1 with TRBJ2-5; D is unresolved. CDR3 length: 14 amino acids. Germline loops: CDR1 SGHRS, CDR2 YFSETQ. Trimming stripped 2 bases from V and 3 bases from J, with 11 bases between. CDR3 coding DNA: TGCGCCAGCAGCTTTAGAAGTTACGAAGAGACCCAGTACTTC. As protein: CASSFRSYEETQYF.

The rearrangement links TRBV7-8 to TRBJ2-5; 7 bases agree with TRBD2. Germline values: CDR1 SGHVS, CDR2 FQNEAQ. This CDR3 contains 16 residues. J was trimmed by 5 bases and V by 7 bases; bases with no gene match: 16. CDR3 amino acids: CASKGLTSLVGETQYF. The CDR3 DNA reads TGTGCCAGCAAGGGATTGACTAGCCTGGTCGGGGAGACCCAGTACTTC.

The chain joins TRBV4-1 to TRBJ1-1, with 7 bases identical to TRBD1. The germline CDR1 and CDR2 sequences are MGHRA and YSYEKL. The CDR3 is 14 amino acids. V lost 4 bases, J lost 0 bases, and 2 bases stayed unmatched. CDR3 bases: TGCGCCAGCAGCCCGGGACAGATGAACACTGAAGCTTTCTTT. The encoded protein is CASSPGQMNTEAFF.

This clonotype was detected a few times. This chain links TRBV7-8 with TRBJ1-3; D remains unclear. CDR3 size: 17 residues. Germline lookup yields CDR1 SGHVS and CDR2 FQNEAQ. V lost 1 base and J lost 4, with 17 bases in between. For the CDR3, the DNA is TGTGCCAGCAGCTTAGTTTTAGGTGCGGAAAGGGGAAACACCATATATTTT. It encodes CASSLVLGAERGNTIYF.

The rearrangement joins TRBV2 to TRBJ2-7; 12 bases match TRBD1. The CDR3 extends over 15 amino acids. The germline V gene has CDR1 SNHLY and CDR2 FYNNEI. Trimming at V came to 7 bases and at J to 5 bases, leaving 9 bases not matched to a gene. This CDR3 reads CASNGPGQGADEQYF. CDR3 in DNA: TGTGCCAGCAATGGACCGGGACAGGGGGCTGACGAGCAGTACTTC.